A selection of T cell receptor beta chains follows, all from one sample in a study of CD8 T cells in ankylosing spondylitis. TCRdb ran MiXCR on the 5' RACE reads and lists one entry per CDR3 protein. This table has a few hundred thousand distinct CDR3 sequences, over 9.5% appearing once. The material sequenced was blood, either unsorted or a sorted T cell fraction (not recorded which). These receptors were collected from a male donor with ankylosing spondylitis or in good health (not recorded which). The CDR3 runs from the conserved cysteine through the conserved F or W. The D gene is left open where the match is weak. Clone size, where shown, is once, few, many, or a class for clones that have expanded.

j_call	v_call	d_call	clone_size	cdr3_nt	cdr3_aa
TRBJ1-4	TRBV7-2	NA	NA	TGTGCCAGCGGCTTTAGCACGACTAATGAAAAACTGTTTTTT	CASGFSTTNEKLFF
TRBJ2-3	TRBV20-1	TRBD1	few	TGCAGTGCTAGATCGGGACAGCTAGGGACAGATACGCAGTATTTT	CSARSGQLGTDTQYF
TRBJ2-3	TRBV7-6	NA	NA	TGTGCCAGCAGCCCCCAAGGACCGCAAGGGCAGTATTTT	CASSPQGPQGQYF
TRBJ2-5	TRBV18	TRBD2	many	TGTGCCAGCTCATCTGGACTAGCTGAGACCCAGTACTTC	CASSSGLAETQYF
TRBJ2-3	TRBV5-6	NA	NA	TGTGCCAGCAGCTCCTGGGGGCAGACGAGCACAGATACGCAGTATTTT	CASSSWGQTSTDTQYF
TRBJ2-2	TRBV24-1	TRBD1	NA	TGTGCCACCAGACCGGGACAGGGGGACACCGGGGAGCTGTTTTTT	CATRPGQGDTGELFF
TRBJ2-5	TRBV7-4	NA	many	TGTGCCAGCAGCTTGAAATTGAGTTCTTTGGGACAATGGGATGAAGAGACCCAGTACTTC	CASSLKLSSLGQWDEETQYF
TRBJ2-5	TRBV5-6	TRBD2	NA	TGTGCCAGCAACGGGACTAGCGGGGCGCTAGGCCTCGGAGAGACCCAGTACTTC	CASNGTSGALGLGETQYF
TRBJ2-3	TRBV11-1	NA	many	TGTGCCAGCAGCGACACTAGGGTTCCCTACCTAATGGCGGATACGCAGTATTTT	CASSDTRVPYLMADTQYF
TRBJ2-3	TRBV6-1	TRBD2	few	TGTGCCAGCAGGAAACTAGCGGGGGTTCGCACAGATACGCAGTATTTT	CASRKLAGVRTDTQYF
TRBJ1-1	TRBV5-1	NA	many	TGCGCCAGCAGCGCAGTAGAGGTCGGGGACACTGAAGCTTTCTTT	CASSAVEVGDTEAFF